This T cell receptor (beta chain) originates from a study of OX40 agonist ivuxolimab in advanced cancers. A note on the overall study: Ivuxolimab was a fully human IgG2 agonistic monoclonal antibody targeting the costimulatory receptor OX40 (CD134). Intravenous ivuxolimab was administered to patients every 2 weeks at six dose levels: 0.01, 0.1, 0.3, 1.5, 3 and 10 mg/kg. Of the roughly 50 dose-escalation patients, hepatocellular carcinoma was present in about 20, melanoma in roughly 15, renal cell carcinoma in 9 and head and neck cancer in 9. In the dose-escalation cohort, 75% to 90% of patients were male, and the mean age was approximately 60 years with a range of roughly 20 to 85. Prior anti-PD-1, anti-PD-L1 or anti-CTLA-4 therapy was permitted, and about two fifths of dose-escalation patients had received checkpoint inhibitors. Partial responses were achieved by three dose-escalation patients, of whom one had hepatocellular carcinoma and two had cutaneous melanoma. Peripheral TCRbeta sequencing was intended to test whether TCR sequence diversity was altered and clonal T-cell expansion was caused by ivuxolimab. The monotherapy dose-escalation portion (N of about 52 patients) of the phase I ivuxolimab trial is reported in the paper.

For sequencing of the TCRbeta CDR3 region, genomic DNA was extracted from the sorted cells. TCRbeta CDR3 regions were sequenced using the immunoSEQ Assay. TCRdb carries this immuneACCESS record with in-frame sequences only. Its versions omit some clonotypes, under half of them owing to an unresolved V gene in the studies checked, with the rest unexplained. The sample table lists more than 40,000 clones, around 73% of them with a count of one. The ten largest make up around 2% of the sample. Note on this clone: There is no known antigen for this receptor. Base qualities are not recorded, but no much larger clone differs from it by a single base.

The germline V gene encodes CDR1 SGHDN and CDR2 FVKESK. V loses 0 bases of germline sequence and J loses 10 bases, and the interval between the two ends is 9 bases. Taken from cysteine to phenylalanine, the CDR3 has 13 residues. The kept DNA is CDR3 alone, 39 bases in frame from the first base. Patients with a history of autoimmune disease or receiving systemic immunosuppression were excluded from the trial. In every dose cohort, peripheral blood was drawn for TCR sequencing at baseline, cycle 4 day 1, and cycle 7 day 1. The samples were drawn from a first-in-human, open-label, multicenter phase I dose-escalation trial of ivuxolimab. The trial enrolled adults with locally advanced or metastatic head and neck squamous cell, hepatocellular, melanoma or renal cell carcinoma. Before TCR sequencing, CD4+ T cells and CD8+ T cells from peripheral blood were sorted into separate populations. Broader findings and caveats from the paper: Low levels of normalized T-cell clonal expansion were also seen in some patients who did not respond. In the 0.1-3.0 mg/kg groups, partial responders were among the patients with the lowest normalized peripheral clonal expansion, particularly in CD8+ T cells. On average, CD8+ T cells showed more expanded clones than CD4+ T cells after ivuxolimab. The antigen specificity of the peripheral T cells that underwent clonal expansion was not determined. At doses of 0.1 to 3.0 mg/kg, clonal expansion of both CD4+ and CD8+ T cells in blood was seen between baseline and week 6.

Specimen: CD4+ or CD8+ T cells sorted from blood, collected in a trial of the OX40 agonist ivuxolimab. This TCR came from an adult with an advanced solid tumor such as melanoma, head and neck, liver or kidney cancer. Recombination connected TRBV14 to TRBJ1-4, and the D gene may be TRBD1, 5 bases matching. The CDR3: CASSQERTGKLFF. The sequenced DNA: TGTGCCAGCAGCCAAGAAAGAACAGGAAAACTGTTTTTT.